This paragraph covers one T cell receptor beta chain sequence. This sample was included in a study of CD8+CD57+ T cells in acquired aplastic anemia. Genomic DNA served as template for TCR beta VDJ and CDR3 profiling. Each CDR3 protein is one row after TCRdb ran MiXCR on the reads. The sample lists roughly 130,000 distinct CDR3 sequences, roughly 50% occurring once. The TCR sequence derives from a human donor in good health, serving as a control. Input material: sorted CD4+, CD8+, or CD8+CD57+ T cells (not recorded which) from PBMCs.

The CDR3, as DNA: TGTGCCAGCAGTGCCCGAGCGAACACTGAAGCTTTCTTT. This sequence encodes CASSARANTEAFF. The chain is built from TRBV6-4 and TRBJ1-1; no reliable D call. Germline CDR1 is MRHNA and CDR2 is SNTAGT. Trimming removed 4 bases at V and 1 base at J, with 7 bases between. CDR3 length: 13 residues.